This TCR beta chain was recorded in a study of early T cells in non-severe SARS-CoV-2 infection. Study details: Chains from this unsorted whole-blood bulk RNA could not be paired.

Germline V gene data show CDR1 as MNHEY and CDR2 as SMNVEV (reference sequence). J was trimmed by 4 bases and V by 5 bases; bases with no gene match: 3. The length of the CDR3 is 15 residues. General study findings and limits: Matching results from VDJdb favored anti-spike CD8 responses, leaving private and CD4 specificities undetected.

By share, this clonotype counts as medium-sized. Its antigen remains unidentified. Unique molecular identifiers (one per individual cDNA molecule) were attached. One entry per CDR3 protein, called by TCRdb with MiXCR from the 5' RACE reads. The sample has tens of thousands of distinct CDR3 sequences; 5% are singletons. The sequence was collected from an adult who was a healthcare worker with PCR-confirmed SARS-CoV-2 infection or an uninfected control (not recorded which). This chain uses TRBV27 with TRBJ2-1, with 12 bases that match TRBD2. Specimen: whole blood. The CDR3 DNA reads TGTGCCAGCAGTCCCGGACTAGCGGGATACAATGAGCAGTTCTTC. This translates into CASSPGLAGYNEQFF.